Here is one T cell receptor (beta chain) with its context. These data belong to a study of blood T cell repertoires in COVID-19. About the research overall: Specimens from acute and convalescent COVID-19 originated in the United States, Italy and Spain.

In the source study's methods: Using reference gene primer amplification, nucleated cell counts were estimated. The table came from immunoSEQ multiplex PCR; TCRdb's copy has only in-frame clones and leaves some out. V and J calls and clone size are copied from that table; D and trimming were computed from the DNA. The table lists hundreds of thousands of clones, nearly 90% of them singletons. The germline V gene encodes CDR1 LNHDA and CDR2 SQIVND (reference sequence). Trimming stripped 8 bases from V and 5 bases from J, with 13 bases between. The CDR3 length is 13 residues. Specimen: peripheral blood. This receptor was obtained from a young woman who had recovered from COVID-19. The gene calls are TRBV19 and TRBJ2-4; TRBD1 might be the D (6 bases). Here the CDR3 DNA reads TGTGCCAGTTCAACAGGGACCCAAAACATTCAGTACTTC. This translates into CASSTGTQNIQYF.